The 29 T cell receptor beta chains reported below all come from one sample, sequenced in a study of blood T cell repertoires in COVID-19. The table came from immunoSEQ multiplex PCR; TCRdb's copy has only in-frame clones and leaves some out. The sample records 130,000 or so clones, around 86% being singletons. Specimen: peripheral blood. Receptors originate from a woman aged 45-65 years who had recovered from COVID-19.

There are a few counts of this clone. J is TRBJ1-1 and V is TRBV6-5; D gene uncertain. The V gene lost 0 bases and the J gene lost 7 bases, with 12 bases spanning the gap. Per germline, CDR1 MNHEY and CDR2 SVGAGI. The CDR3 runs to 14 residues. The CDR3 spells CASSYSKYFGEAFF. The CDR3 DNA sequence: TGTGCCAGCAGTTACTCGAAGTACTTCGGTGAAGCTTTCTTT.

V and J are TRBV19 and TRBJ1-5; possible D gene TRBD1, 5 bases. Looked up from germline, CDR1 is LNHDA and CDR2 is SQIVND (reference sequence). V lost 8 bases and J 5 bases, leaving 13 bases between the germline ends. CDR3 size: 13 residues. DNA of the CDR3: TGTGCCAGTGGAATGGCCAGGGATCAGCCCCAGCATTTT. Residues: CASGMARDQPQHF.

This clone is categorized as medium-sized (0.01 to 0.1%). The chain carries TRBV29-1 and TRBJ1-3, with TRBD1 matching 9 bases. Trimming cost V 7 bases and J 1 base; bases outside gene matches: 14. Germline CDR1 is SQVTM and CDR2 is ANQGSEA. This CDR3 is built from 17 residues. DNA for the CDR3: TGCAGCGCCGGCCCACGGACAGGGGAAAGGTCTGGAAACACCATATATTTT. Encoded protein: CSAGPRTGERSGNTIYF.

The chain combines TRBV9 with TRBJ2-3, with a tentative D call TRBD1 (6 bases). This CDR3 has 14 residues. Trimming took off 4 bases at V and 8 bases at J, with 17 bases between the two ends. Germline V gene lookup returns CDR1 SGDLS and CDR2 YYNGEE. In nucleotides, the CDR3 is TGTGCCAGCAGCTTCGGACCCGGGACAATTACGCAGTATTTT. It is translated as CASSFGPGTITQYF.

The chain links TRBV7-8 to TRBJ2-1; 9 bases are shared with TRBD2. Germline CDR1 SGHVS, CDR2 FQNEAQ. This CDR3 has 14 amino acids. V trimming: 7 bases; J trimming: 7 bases; junction bases outside the gene matches: 8. CDR3 region: CASTYLAGVNEQFF. The CDR3 nucleotides are TGTGCCAGCACTTACTTAGCGGGGGTGAATGAGCAGTTCTTC.

This clone has more than one count but fewer than ten. J is TRBJ1-4 and V is TRBV5-6; no definite D call. The V end lost 4 bases, the J end lost 8 bases, and 18 bases lay between the germline ends. Germline CDR1 and CDR2: SGHDT and YYEEEE. This CDR3 spans 15 amino acids. The CDR3 sequence is CASSQQYGLREKLFF. The CDR3 DNA reads as TGTGCCAGCAGCCAGCAGTACGGGTTGAGAGAAAAACTGTTTTTT.

In this sample, this clone turned up many times. The CDR3 region is CASSMRMGQDYGYTF. CDR3 coding DNA: TGTGCCAGTAGTATGAGAATGGGACAGGACTATGGCTACACCTTC. This chain connects TRBV19 to TRBJ1-2, with 8 positions matching TRBD1. Germline lookup yields CDR1 LNHDA and CDR2 SQIVND (reference sequence). This CDR3 has 15 amino acids. Trimming cost V 3 bases and J 3 bases; bases outside gene matches: 6.

The genes are TRBV15 and TRBJ2-1; D might be TRBD2 (6 bases). From germline, CDR1 is LNHNV and CDR2 YYDKDF (reference sequence). The CDR3 has 16 residues. V lost 1 base and J 1 base, leaving 11 bases between the germline ends. The CDR3 loop reads CATSRAGVLSYNEQFF. As DNA, the CDR3 is TGTGCCACCAGCAGAGCGGGGGTGTTATCCTACAATGAGCAGTTCTTC.

V usage is TRBV30 and J usage is TRBJ2-5, with D possibly TRBD2 on 7 matching bases. Germline CDR1 reads GTSNPN; CDR2 reads SVGIG (reference sequence). V was clipped by 3 bases and J by 2 bases, with 19 bases between them. This CDR3 has 16 amino acids. CDR3 DNA sequence: TGTGCCTGGAGCCTAGGGGGGGCCGCGGTACAAGAGACCCAGTACTTC. Its translation: CAWSLGGAAVQETQYF.

The gene calls are TRBV7-3 and TRBJ1-1; a weak D match, TRBD1 (5 bases). The CDR3 covers 16 residues. V was clipped by 5 bases and J by 1 base, with 17 bases between them. CDR1 and CDR2 from the germline V gene are SGHTA and FQGTGA. The CDR3 sequence is CASSLNPVGGNTEAFF. The CDR3 DNA follows: TGTGCCAGCAGCCTAAACCCAGTGGGGGGGAACACTGAAGCTTTCTTT.

The V and J genes are TRBV11-3 and TRBJ2-7; perhaps TRBD1 as D (6 bases). CDR3 size: 13 residues. Trimming pared 0 bases from V and 3 bases from J, leaving 6 bases between. Germline V CDR1 and CDR2: SGHNT, YENEEA. CDR3 coding DNA: TGTGCCAGCAGCTTAGAGACAGGCTACGAGCAGTACTTC. As protein: CASSLETGYEQYF.

CDR3 sequence: CASSLEGGARYNEQFF. As DNA, the CDR3 is TGCGCCAGCAGCTTGGAGGGGGGGGCCCGCTACAATGAGCAGTTCTTC. The chain recombines TRBV5-1 with TRBJ2-1; D may be TRBD2 (7 bases). Trimming cost V 0 bases and J 3 bases, with 13 bases left between them. This CDR3 comprises 16 residues. CDR1 and CDR2 from the germline V gene are SGHRS and YFSETQ.

The chain couples TRBV12-3 or TRBV12-4 to TRBJ1-2; 7 nucleotides line up with TRBD1. The CDR3 has 12 residues. V shed 5 bases, J shed 7 bases, and the junction held 4 bases outside the gene matches. CDR3 in DNA: TGTGCCAGCAGTGAGACAGGGAGTGGCTACACCTTC. Protein sequence: CASSETGSGYTF.

The rearrangement uses TRBV7-9 and TRBJ2-6, with TRBD1 identical over 8 bases. There are 18 residues in the CDR3. CDR1 and CDR2 from the germline V gene are SEHNR and FQNEAQ (reference sequence). Unmatched junction bases numbered 9, after V lost 5 bases and J lost 0 bases. CDR3 DNA: TGTGCCAGCAGCCCCAGGACAGGGAGGAGCTCTGGGGCCAACGTCCTGACTTTC. Amino acids: CASSPRTGRSSGANVLTF. Drawing the rest from reference TRBV7-9 and TRBJ2-6, the complete variable domain is DTGVSQNPRHKITKRGQNVTFRCDPISEHNRLYWYRQTLGQGPEFLTYFQNEAQLEKSRLLSDRFSAERPKGSFSTLEIQRTEQGDSAMYLCASSPRTGRSSGANVLTFGAGSRLTVL.

The gene calls are TRBV9 and TRBJ2-1; 7 nucleotides align to TRBD2. The CDR3 contains 16 residues. With 0 bases clipped from V and 3 bases from J, the junction kept 6 bases outside the gene matches. Germline V gene data show CDR1 as SGDLS and CDR2 as YYNGEE. The CDR3 DNA follows: TGTGCCAGCAGCGTAGCTCTCAGCGGGAACTACAATGAGCAGTTCTTC. It translates to CASSVALSGNYNEQFF.

The rearrangement joins TRBV9 to TRBJ2-1, with D tentatively TRBD2 (6 bases). V was shortened by 0 bases and J by 7 bases, with 14 bases between the two germline ends. Germline V CDR1 and CDR2: SGDLS, YYNGEE. This CDR3 comprises 15 residues. CDR3 loop: CASSVAPGGANEQFF. The CDR3, as DNA: TGTGCCAGCAGCGTAGCCCCAGGCGGGGCGAATGAGCAGTTCTTC.

The rearrangement links TRBV5-5 to TRBJ1-1; 7 bases match TRBD1. V dropped 3 bases and J dropped 0; count of bases not matched to a gene: 2. Germline CDR1 is SGHKS and CDR2 is YYEKEE (reference sequence). This CDR3 contains 14 residues. This CDR3 is CASSWDSLNTEAFF. CDR3 nucleotides: TGTGCCAGCAGCTGGGACAGCTTGAACACTGAAGCTTTCTTT. The variable domain in full, completed from reference TRBV5-5 and TRBJ1-1, reads DAGVTQSPTHLIKTRGQQVTLRCSPISGHKSVSWYQQVLGQGPQFIFQYYEKEERGRGNFPDRFSARQFPNYSSELNVNALLLGDSALYLCASSWDSLNTEAFFGQGTRLTVV.

The chain carries TRBV7-2 and TRBJ2-3; 11 bases map to TRBD1. V lost 5 bases to trimming and J lost 6 bases; unmatched junction nucleotides: 19. The CDR3 totals 19 residues. Germline CDR1 and CDR2: SGHTA and FQGNSA. CDR3 loop: CASSVTFAKGQGARDTQYF. The CDR3 DNA reads TGTGCCAGCAGCGTAACATTCGCCAAAGGACAGGGGGCAAGGGATACGCAGTATTTT.

The DNA of the CDR3 is TGTGCCAGCTCCGGCCAAGAGACCCAGTACTTC. It is translated as CASSGQETQYF. This rearrangement joins TRBV18 to TRBJ2-5; D gene unclear. The CDR3 spans 11 residues. Looked up from germline, CDR1 is KGHSH and CDR2 is LQKENI. Between the trimmed V and J ends, which lost 6 bases and 1 base, there was a span of 3 bases.

The rearrangement links TRBV7-8 to TRBJ1-1; D might be TRBD1 (5 bases). CDR1 is SGHVS, CDR2 FQNEAQ, per germline. The CDR3 spans 15 residues. The ends were cut back, 1 base at V and 1 base at J, with 10 bases in the middle. In nucleotides, the CDR3 is TGTGCCAGCAGCTTAGTCAGGACACCGAACACTGAAGCTTTCTTT. Protein product: CASSLVRTPNTEAFF.

J is TRBJ2-5 and V is TRBV5-1; 8 bases fit TRBD2. The CDR3 is 15 residues long. Per germline, CDR1 SGHRS and CDR2 YFSETQ. With 5 bases clipped from V and 2 bases from J, the junction kept 8 bases outside the gene matches. The CDR3 nucleotides are TGCGCCAGCAGTATCCCCGGGGGGGGTCAAGAGACCCAGTACTTC. It specifies CASSIPGGGQETQYF.

This clone is a singleton in its sample. The chain employs TRBV2 and TRBJ2-1; TRBD1 is a possible D gene (5 bases). Germline-derived CDR1 and CDR2 are SNHLY and FYNNEI. This CDR3 contains 12 residues. The germline V and J ends were trimmed by 7 bases and 7 bases, with 11 bases remaining between them. This CDR3 is CASIDSLNEQFF. CDR3 sequence (DNA): TGTGCCAGCATCGACAGCCTTAATGAGCAGTTCTTC.

The chain joins TRBV9 to TRBJ1-1, with a possible D match to TRBD1 (6 bases). Germline V CDR1 and CDR2: SGDLS, YYNGEE. CDR3 length: 15 amino acids. V lost 0 bases and J lost 0, with 9 bases in between. CDR3 bases: TGTGCCAGCAGCGTAGGTGGACAGATGAACACTGAAGCTTTCTTT. Encoded protein: CASSVGGQMNTEAFF.

The V and J genes are TRBV19 and TRBJ2-5, with D hard to call. The CDR3 loop spans 13 amino acids. Germline CDR1 and CDR2: LNHDA and SQIVND (reference sequence). Trimming took 7 bases from V and 2 from J, leaving 11 bases between them. CDR3 nucleotides: TGTGCCAGTAAGAGGCCCGAACAAGAGACCCAGTACTTC. Its protein is CASKRPEQETQYF.

In its sample, this clone was seen a few times. The V call is TRBV7-8, the J call TRBJ1-2; D not certain. Germline V gene lookup returns CDR1 SGHVS and CDR2 FQNEAQ. Trimming pared 5 bases from V and 4 bases from J, leaving 17 bases between. The CDR3 runs to 15 residues. The CDR3 sequence: CASSPQTAPGYGYTF. In nucleotides, the CDR3 is TGTGCCAGCAGCCCACAAACGGCCCCGGGCTATGGCTACACCTTC. The complete variable domain, with remaining parts taken from reference TRBV7-8 and TRBJ1-2, reads GAGVSQSPRYKVAKRGQDVALRCDPISGHVSLFWYQQALGQGPEFLTYFQNEAQLDKSGLPSDRFFAERPEGSVSTLKIQRTQQEDSAVYLCASSPQTAPGYGYTFGSGTRLTVV.

The V gene is TRBV11-2, the J gene TRBJ1-2; TRBD1 aligns across 10 bases. V dropped 6 bases and J dropped 8; count of bases not matched to a gene: 21. Germline CDR1 reads SGHAT; CDR2 reads FQNNGV. The CDR3 is 18 amino acids. The CDR3 nucleotides are TGTGCCAGCAGGAAGACAGGGGGCGATCCCCAGTTTCCGGGCGGCTACACCTTC. Translation gives CASRKTGGDPQFPGGYTF. Supplemented by reference TRBV11-2 and TRBJ1-2, the full variable domain reads EAGVAQSPRYKIIEKRQSVAFWCNPISGHATLYWYQQILGQGPKLLIQFQNNGVVDDSQLPKDRFSAERLKGVDSTLKIQPAKLEDSAVYLCASRKTGGDPQFPGGYTFGSGTRLTVV.

The chain carries TRBV18 and TRBJ2-7; the D gene is possibly TRBD1 (5 bases). CDR1 is KGHSH, CDR2 LQKENI, per germline. V was trimmed by 9 bases and J by 2 bases, leaving 8 bases between them. CDR3 length: 11 amino acids. CDR3 protein: CASQGTYEQYF. CDR3 DNA: TGTGCCAGTCAGGGTACCTACGAGCAGTACTTC.

This clone was found once. The junction shows a germline mismatch at one end, possibly a read error. This chain links TRBV7-8 with TRBJ2-1, with TRBD1 matching 9 bases. In germline, CDR1 is SGHVS, CDR2 FQNEAQ. The CDR3 loop spans 15 amino acids. CDR3 DNA: TGTGCCAGCAGCTTAGCGAGGATTCCCCGGGACAGGGTGATCTTC. Translating it yields CASSLARIPRDRVIF.

J is TRBJ1-3 and V is TRBV7-3; 7 nucleotides match TRBD1. CDR3 size: 14 residues. The junction had 4 bases not matched to a gene; V was cut back by 5 bases and J by 3 bases. Germline CDR1 reads SGHTA; CDR2 reads FQGTGA. The CDR3 sequence: CASSLGTVGNTIYF. DNA of the CDR3: TGTGCCAGCAGCCTCGGGACAGTTGGAAACACCATATATTTT. Using reference TRBV7-3 and TRBJ1-3 for the parts outside the CDR3, the full variable domain is GAGVSQTPSNKVTEKGKYVELRCDPISGHTALYWYRQSLGQGPEFLIYFQGTGAADDSGLPNDRFFAVRPEGSVSTLKIQRTERGDSAVYLCASSLGTVGNTIYFGEGSWLTVV.